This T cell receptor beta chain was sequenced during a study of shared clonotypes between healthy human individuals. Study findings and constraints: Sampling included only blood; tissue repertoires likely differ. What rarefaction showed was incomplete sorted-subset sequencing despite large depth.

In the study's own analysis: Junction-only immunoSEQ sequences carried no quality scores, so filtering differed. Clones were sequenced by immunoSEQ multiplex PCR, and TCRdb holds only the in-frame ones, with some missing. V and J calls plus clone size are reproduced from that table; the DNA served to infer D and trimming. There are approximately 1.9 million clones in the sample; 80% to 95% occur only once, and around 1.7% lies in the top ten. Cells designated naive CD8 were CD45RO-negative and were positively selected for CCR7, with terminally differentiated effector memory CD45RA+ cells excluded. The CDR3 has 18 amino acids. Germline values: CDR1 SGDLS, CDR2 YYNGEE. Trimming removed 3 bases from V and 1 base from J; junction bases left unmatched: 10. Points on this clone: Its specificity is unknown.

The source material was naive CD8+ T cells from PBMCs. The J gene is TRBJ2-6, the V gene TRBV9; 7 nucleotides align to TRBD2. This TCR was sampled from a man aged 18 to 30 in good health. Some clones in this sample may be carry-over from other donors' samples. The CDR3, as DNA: TGTGCCAGCAGCGCTAGGGACTACGTCTGGTCTGGGGCCAACGTCCTGACTTTC. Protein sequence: CASSARDYVWSGANVLTF.